The sequence of this TCR beta chain was determined in a study of blood T cells in healthy people across ages. A J-beta primer mix and a sample-barcoded 5' primer were used in a second PCR of roughly 6 to 12 cycles. One entry per CDR3 protein results from TCRdb running MiXCR on the 5' RACE reads. The sample consists of hundreds of thousands of distinct CDR3 sequences, approximately 25% of them appearing once. The CDR3 is 14 amino acids. Losses at the gene ends were 5 bases for V and 2 bases for J; bases not matched to a gene: 7. Germline V gives CDR1 DFQATT, CDR2 SNEGSKA (reference sequence). The sample was also linked to a second study, of T cells of mothers and their children. Per that study: A few healthy Caucasian mothers and their six children donated.

Sequences were obtained from blood. This receptor was identified in a boy younger than 18 in good health. The chain carries TRBV20-1 and TRBJ2-5; the match to TRBD1 covers 8 bases. The CDR3 loop reads CSALGTGPQETQYF. CDR3 nucleotides: TGCAGTGCTCTCGGGACAGGACCTCAAGAGACCCAGTACTTC.